These T cell receptor beta chains were read from a single sample in a study of T-cell memory formation after mild COVID-19. TCRdb re-analysed the 5' RACE reads in MiXCR, keeping a single row per CDR3 protein. The sample records about 430,000 distinct CDR3 sequences, roughly 18% being singletons. The sample taken for sequencing was PBMCs or a T cell subset sorted from them (not recorded which). The receptors were gathered from a man in his late teens or twenties who had mild COVID-19 (a few samples of this study predate the infection). Cell type and time point are not known. The CDR3 runs from the conserved cysteine through the conserved F or W. The order of the fields is V gene, J gene, D gene, clone size, CDR3 DNA, CDR3 protein. The D gene is left open where the match is weak. Only some rows state a clone size, as once, few, many or a class for expanded clones.

TRBV20-1	TRBJ1-1	NA	NA	TGCAGTGCACGGGACATGAACACTGAAGCTTTCTTT	CSARDMNTEAFF
TRBV2	TRBJ2-5	NA	many	TGTGCCAGCAGGTTAGAGGAGACCCAGTACTTC	CASRLEETQYF
TRBV28	TRBJ2-3	NA	NA	TGTGCCACAGCATACACAGATACGCAGTATTTT	CATAYTDTQYF
TRBV6-2/TRBV6-3	TRBJ1-4	TRBD1	NA	TGTGCCAGCAGTTCCCGGACAGGACTAAATGAAAAACTGTTTTTT	CASSSRTGLNEKLFF
TRBV10-3	TRBJ2-7	TRBD1	few	TGTGCCATCAGCTTGGGGGGACAGGGCGTCTACGAGCAGTACTTC	CAISLGGQGVYEQYF
TRBV19	TRBJ2-2	TRBD2	few	TGTGCCAGTAGTATGGGAAGCGGGGGTCCCGGGGAGCTGTTTTTT	CASSMGSGGPGELFF
TRBV28	TRBJ2-5	NA	many	TGTGCCAGCAGTTTATCTGGGGGGAGCCAAGAGACCCAGTACTTC	CASSLSGGSQETQYF
TRBV7-9	TRBJ1-4	NA	NA	TGTGCCAGCAGCTTAGTCATAACTAATGAAAAACTGTTTTTT	CASSLVITNEKLFF
TRBV12-3/TRBV12-4	TRBJ1-6	TRBD1	many	TGTGCCAGCAGTTTAAGGACAGGGGGCGCCGGTGAAGGGTCACCCCTCCACTTT	CASSLRTGGAGEGSPLHF
TRBV4-1	TRBJ2-1	NA	NA	TGCGCCAGCAGCCTCCTCTTCAATGAGCAGTTCTTC	CASSLLFNEQFF
TRBV11-2	TRBJ2-1	TRBD2	NA	TGTGCCAGCAGCTTGGGATCACAAGCGGGGGGGCCGCTCTATGAGCAGTTCTTC	CASSLGSQAGGPLYEQFF
TRBV7-8	TRBJ1-5	NA	NA	TGTGCCAGCAGCTCGTTCCAGGGCCCAAGTCAGCCCCAGCATTTT	CASSSFQGPSQPQHF
TRBV4-1	TRBJ1-4	TRBD1	NA	TGCGCCAGCAGCCAAGATCGAGCGGGACAGGGTAATGAAAAACTGTTTTTT	CASSQDRAGQGNEKLFF
TRBV4-2	TRBJ2-3	TRBD2	many	TGTGCCAGCAGCCAAGATGTTGTGGGACTAGGTATTCAAGATACGCAGTATTTT	CASSQDVVGLGIQDTQYF
TRBV2	TRBJ1-2	NA	NA	TGTGCCACCCAGACAGGTTCCTTTTTGGGTGGCTACACCTTC	CATQTGSFLGGYTF
TRBV15	TRBJ1-1	NA	NA	TGTGCCACCAGCACCTGGGGGGGAGCTGAAGCTTTCTTT	CATSTWGGAEAFF
TRBV20-1	TRBJ2-1	NA	NA	TGCAGTGCTAGACCTCCCCTTCGGTCTCACAATGAGCAGTTCTTC	CSARPPLRSHNEQFF
TRBV24-1	TRBJ2-3	TRBD1	NA	TGTGCCACCAGTGTCAGACCGGGACAGGGGAAGGGTACGCAGTATTTT	CATSVRPGQGKGTQYF
TRBV12-3/TRBV12-4	TRBJ1-4	NA	NA	TGTGCCAGCAGTACCTCCAGGGGCATGGGTGAAAAACTGTTTTTT	CASSTSRGMGEKLFF
TRBV7-2	TRBJ2-7	NA	NA	TGTGCCAGCAGCTTATTCGGGAGTGCCTACGAGCAGTACTTC	CASSLFGSAYEQYF
TRBV24-1	TRBJ2-5	TRBD2	NA	TGTGCCACCAGTACCAGCGGGGGGGCCAGGGAGACCCAGTACTTC	CATSTSGGARETQYF
TRBV12-3/TRBV12-4	TRBJ2-2	NA	few	TGTGCCAGCCTTGCGGGGACGGCGAACACCGGGGAGCTGTTTTTT	CASLAGTANTGELFF
TRBV6-5	TRBJ1-1	NA	many	TGTGCCAGCAGCCCCCCCCGTCGGCGGGGCACTGAAGCTTTCTTT	CASSPPRRRGTEAFF
TRBV7-8	TRBJ2-2	NA	few	TGTGCCAGCAGCCCAACTCCGAACACCGGGGAGCTGTTTTTT	CASSPTPNTGELFF
TRBV28	TRBJ2-5	NA	many	TGTGCCAGCAGTTTAATTCGACGAGAGACCCAGTACTTC	CASSLIRRETQYF
TRBV10-3	TRBJ1-5	NA	NA	TGTGCCATCACGGACGGAATAGATCAGCCCCAGCATTTT	CAITDGIDQPQHF
TRBV20-1	TRBJ2-2	NA	NA	TGCAGTGCTCCCTCCGTCGGGGAGCTGTTTTTT	CSAPSVGELFF
TRBV30	TRBJ2-1	NA	NA	TGTGCCTGGAGTGACCGACGGGCGGAAAAAGTTCTCGTCCGGTACAATGAGCAGTTCTTC	CAWSDRRAEKVLVRYNEQFF
TRBV5-1	TRBJ2-1	NA	NA	TGCGCCAGCAGCTTGGCACCCGGCCATAGGGATGAGCAGTTCTTC	CASSLAPGHRDEQFF
TRBV3-1	TRBJ2-1	NA	few	TGTGCCAGCAGCCATCTCGGAGGTACGGGGAATGAGCAGTTCTTC	CASSHLGGTGNEQFF
TRBV30	TRBJ2-1	NA	NA	TGTGCCTGGAGAGGAGGACACCTCAATGAGCAGTTCTTC	CAWRGGHLNEQFF
TRBV7-9	TRBJ2-1	TRBD2	many	TGTGCCAGCAGCTCAGGACTAGCGGGGAGCTCCTACAATGAGCAGTTCTTC	CASSSGLAGSSYNEQFF
TRBV20-1	TRBJ1-2	TRBD1	few	TGCAGTGCTTTCTCTGGTACAGGGGGCACAAACTATGGCTACACCTTC	CSAFSGTGGTNYGYTF
TRBV12-3/TRBV12-4	TRBJ2-1	TRBD1	NA	TGTGCCAGCAGTTCCGGACAGGCGTCCTATGAGCAGTTCTTC	CASSSGQASYEQFF
TRBV28	TRBJ1-4	TRBD1	few	TGTGCCAGCAGTCATGACAGGGATAATGAAAAACTGTTTTTT	CASSHDRDNEKLFF
TRBV6-5	TRBJ1-2	NA	NA	TGTGCCAGCAGTTACATGAGGGTCTACACCTTC	CASSYMRVYTF
TRBV10-3	TRBJ1-5	TRBD1	NA	TGTGCCATCGCCTCGACAGGGGGCGATCAGCCCCAGCATTTT	CAIASTGGDQPQHF
TRBV28	TRBJ2-2	TRBD2	NA	TGTGCCAGCAGTAGCGGGGGGGCCCCCACCGGGGAGCTGTTTTTT	CASSSGGAPTGELFF
TRBV7-7	TRBJ2-7	TRBD1	NA	TGTGCCAGCAGCCCCGTGGGGACAGGGGCCTACGAGCAGTACTTC	CASSPVGTGAYEQYF
TRBV20-1	TRBJ1-5	TRBD1	NA	TGCAGTGCTTCAGGGGGCCCTCAGCCCCAGCATTTT	CSASGGPQPQHF
TRBV7-9	TRBJ2-1	NA	NA	TGTGCCAGCAAGAATGGGTACTACAATGAGCAGTTCTTC	CASKNGYYNEQFF
TRBV10-3	TRBJ2-7	TRBD2	many	TGTGCCATCAGGACTAGCGGGCCTTCCTACGAGCAGTACTTC	CAIRTSGPSYEQYF
TRBV29-1	TRBJ1-1	TRBD1	NA	TGCAGCGCTGCAGGGGGCCCGAACACTGAAGCTTTCTTT	CSAAGGPNTEAFF
TRBV20-1	TRBJ1-1	TRBD1	NA	TGCAGTGCCTCCAGGGACAGGAGGAACACTGAAGCTTTCTTT	CSASRDRRNTEAFF
TRBV4-3	TRBJ1-2	TRBD1	NA	TGCGCCAGCAGCCCGCATACAGGGGGCGACTATGGCTACACCTTC	CASSPHTGGDYGYTF